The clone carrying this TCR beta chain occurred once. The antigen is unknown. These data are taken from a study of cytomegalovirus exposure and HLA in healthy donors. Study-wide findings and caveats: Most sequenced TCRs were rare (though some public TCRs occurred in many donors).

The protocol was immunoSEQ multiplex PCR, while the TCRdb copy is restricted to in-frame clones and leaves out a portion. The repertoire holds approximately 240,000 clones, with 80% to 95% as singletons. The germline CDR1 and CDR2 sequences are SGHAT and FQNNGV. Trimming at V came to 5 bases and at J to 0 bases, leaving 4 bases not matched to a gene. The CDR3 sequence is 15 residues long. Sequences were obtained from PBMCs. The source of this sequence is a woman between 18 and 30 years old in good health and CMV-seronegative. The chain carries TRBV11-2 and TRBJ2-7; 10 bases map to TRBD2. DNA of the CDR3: TGTGCCAGCAGCGCGGGACTAGCGAACTCCTACGAGCAGTACTTC. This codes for CASSAGLANSYEQYF.